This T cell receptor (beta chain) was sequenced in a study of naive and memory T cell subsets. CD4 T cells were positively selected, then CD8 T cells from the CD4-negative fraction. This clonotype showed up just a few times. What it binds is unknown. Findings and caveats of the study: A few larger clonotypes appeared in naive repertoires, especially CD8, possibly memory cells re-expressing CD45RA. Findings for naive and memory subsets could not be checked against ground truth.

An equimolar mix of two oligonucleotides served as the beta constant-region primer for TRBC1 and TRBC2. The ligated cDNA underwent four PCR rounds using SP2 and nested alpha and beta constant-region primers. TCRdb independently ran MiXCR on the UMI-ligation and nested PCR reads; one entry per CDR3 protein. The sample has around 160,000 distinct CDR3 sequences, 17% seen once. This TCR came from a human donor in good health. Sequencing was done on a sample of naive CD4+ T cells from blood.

The CDR3 DNA reads as TGTGCCAGCAGCCAAAACCCGACAGCGGCTGGAAACACCATATATTTT. It encodes CASSQNPTAAGNTIYF. The genes are TRBV4-2 and TRBJ1-3; the D gene is possibly TRBD1 (5 bases). CDR3 length: 16 amino acids. Germline V gives CDR1 LGHNA, CDR2 YNFKEQ. Trimming removed 2 bases at V and 2 bases at J, with 13 bases between.